This T cell receptor beta chain is from a study of blood T cell repertoires in COVID-19. Across the whole study: Sites across the United States, Italy and Spain contributed samples from acute and convalescent COVID-19. T cells, B-cell-depleted T cells, or PBMCs provided the cDNA or gDNA that served as material.

Per the original data handling: Nucleated cell number was recorded as an estimate derived from reference gene primer amplification. Sequencing was performed with immunoSEQ multiplex PCR; in TCRdb, only in-frame clones are kept and a portion is missing. For V, J and clone size, that table is used; D and trimming come from the DNA. The profile shows under 150,000 clones, approximately 90% of them singletons. This receptor was obtained from a man between 65 and 79 years old with active COVID-19. The sequenced material came from peripheral blood.

CDR3 amino acids: CASRVGEADTQYF. The CDR3 nucleotides are TGTGCCAGCAGGGTGGGAGAGGCAGATACGCAGTATTTT. The chain couples TRBV6-6 to TRBJ2-3; TRBD2 is a possible D gene (5 bases). The V gene's germline CDR1 is MNHNY and CDR2 SVGAGI (reference sequence). This CDR3 has 13 amino acids. Trimming shortened V by 6 bases and J by 4 bases, and 11 bases separated the two germline ends.